The 10 T cell receptor beta chains below all came from one sample that was sequenced in a study of T-cell reconstitution after alpha-beta-depleted transplantation in children. Using unique molecular identifiers, the investigators prepared the TCRbeta library. TCRdb reprocessed the PCR reads with MiXCR, giving one entry per CDR3 protein. The repertoire holds about 460,000 distinct CDR3 sequences, with roughly an eighth as singletons. The specimen was PBMCs, mostly from graft donor cells, collected 180 days after TCRalphabeta/CD19-depleted stem cell transplant. The receptors shown here come from a female patient younger than 10 who had a stem cell transplant for aplastic anemia, so the T cells may come from the graft donor.

This clonotype was detected ten times or more. V usage is TRBV27 and J usage is TRBJ1-2, with unresolved D. CDR3 size: 13 residues. CDR1 MNHEY and CDR2 SMNVEV come from the germline V gene (reference sequence). Trimming stripped 4 bases from V and 2 bases from J, with 8 bases between. CDR3 amino acids: CASSSGLNYGYTF. DNA for the CDR3: TGTGCCAGCAGTTCGGGCCTCAACTATGGCTACACCTTC.

The genes are TRBV27 and TRBJ2-1; tentative D call: TRBD2 (6 bases). There are 14 residues in the CDR3. Per germline, CDR1 MNHEY and CDR2 SMNVEV (reference sequence). V was trimmed by 3 bases and J by 7 bases, leaving 13 bases between them. The CDR3 DNA reads as TGTGCCAGCAGTTTGACCCCACTAGCTAATGAGCAGTTCTTC. It specifies CASSLTPLANEQFF.

This sequence joins TRBV20-1 and TRBJ2-3, with 9 bases fitting TRBD2. There are 15 residues in the CDR3. From germline, CDR1 is DFQATT and CDR2 SNEGSKA (reference sequence). Trimming took 6 bases from V and 5 from J; bases not matched to a gene: 12. The CDR3 region is CSASWAGGAGDTQYF. The CDR3 DNA follows: TGCAGTGCATCCTGGGCGGGAGGGGCCGGAGATACGCAGTATTTT.

J is TRBJ2-1 and V is TRBV20-1, with TRBD2 matching over 10 bases. Per germline, CDR1 DFQATT and CDR2 SNEGSKA (reference sequence). Unmatched junction bases numbered 5, after V lost 2 bases and J lost 1 base. The CDR3 is made up of 16 amino acids. Written as DNA, the CDR3 is TGCAGTGCTAGACTAGTGACTAGCGGGTCCTACAATGAGCAGTTCTTC. Encoded protein: CSARLVTSGSYNEQFF.

This clonotype was seen more than once but under ten times. The chain recombines TRBV11-2 with TRBJ2-7, with D possibly being TRBD1 or TRBD2 (5 bases each). The CDR3 extends over 18 amino acids. V lost 1 base and J 5 bases, leaving 24 bases between the germline ends. Germline CDR1 SGHAT, CDR2 FQNNGV. For the CDR3, the DNA is TGTGCCAGCAGCTTAGTTCATGGTTGGGGCAGGGTGGAGGACGAGCAGTACTTC. This gives the protein CASSLVHGWGRVEDEQYF.

In its sample, this clonotype was seen many times. This chain joins TRBV28 and TRBJ2-7; 8 bases are a match to TRBD1. CDR1 is MDHEN, CDR2 SYDVKM, per germline. Trimming took 6 bases from V and 5 from J; bases not matched to a gene: 12. The CDR3 consists of 15 residues. CDR3 protein: CASSWDRTGSDEQYF. The DNA of the CDR3 is TGTGCCAGCAGCTGGGACAGGACCGGATCTGACGAGCAGTACTTC.

This chain links TRBV6-5 with TRBJ2-5; D gene uncertain. With 2 bases removed from V and 5 bases from J, the gap between germline ends came to 12 bases. The CDR3 has 14 residues. Germline CDR1 MNHEY, CDR2 SVGAGI. Here the CDR3 DNA reads TGTGCCAGCAGTTACAGCAATAATATCGAGACCCAGTACTTC. Encoded protein: CASSYSNNIETQYF.

This clonotype occurred a few times. This chain links TRBV29-1 with TRBJ1-2, with 8 bases lining up with TRBD1. CDR3 size: 11 residues. Per germline, CDR1 SQVTM and CDR2 ANQGSEA. Losses at the gene ends were 7 bases for V and 4 bases for J; bases not matched to a gene: 2. The CDR3 DNA reads as TGCAGCGCTGGGACAGGCTATGGCTACACCTTC. It codes for CSAGTGYGYTF.

The chain joins TRBV11-2 to TRBJ2-3; D might be TRBD2 (6 bases). Trimming cost V 0 bases and J 0 bases, with 16 bases left between them. The CDR3 is made up of 18 amino acids. Germline values: CDR1 SGHAT, CDR2 FQNNGV. The CDR3 sequence: CASSLDLLAYTSTDTQYF. CDR3 coding DNA: TGTGCCAGCAGCTTAGACCTCCTAGCGTACACTAGCACAGATACGCAGTATTTT.

This clonotype was observed a handful of times. The genes are TRBV3-1 and TRBJ2-5; maybe TRBD2 (6 bases). The CDR3 has 14 residues. Per the germline V gene, CDR1 is LGHDT and CDR2 is YNNKEL (reference sequence). The ends were cut back, 2 bases at V and 4 bases at J, with 11 bases in the middle. The CDR3 region has the DNA TGTGCCAGCAGCCAACGGTTGCGGGGAGAGACCCAGTACTTC. Its protein is CASSQRLRGETQYF.